The TCR beta chain under discussion was sequenced for a study of identical twins (dated by TCRdb to 2015 to 2016). About the full investigation: The study deep-sequenced TCR alpha and beta repertoires from monozygotic twins, unrelated adults of various ages and cord blood to test whether fetal clonotypes persist. Replicate twin experiments were performed at different times using different library preparation protocols to rule out contamination. Overall results and qualifications from the work: Because the same donors could not be followed over many years, the conclusions relied on cross-sectional statistical analysis. Compared with coincidental sharing between unrelated individuals, an excess of low generation-probability sequences was observed among out-of-frame TCR alpha sequences shared between twins. Excess twin sharing in beta out-of-frame sequences was weaker because fewer shared sequences lowered the signal-to-noise ratio. Abundant cord blood beta clonotypes had fewer insertions, young adult naive repertoires showed a similar but weaker trend, and memory repertoires showed no such trend. Invariant T cells such as MAIT and iNKT could partly confound zero-insertion analyses, though diverse VJ usage argued against this for most clonotypes. Recombination models systematically underestimated out-of-frame TCR alpha sharing in monozygotic twins but agreed with sharing between unrelated individuals.

Only healthy Caucasian donors were included. The twin cohort consisted of three pairs of female monozygotic twins, all aged 18 to 29 years. Positive isolation kits from Invitrogen were used to isolate the CD4+ and CD8+ T cell populations. The method behind the library was 5' RACE. Sequencing took place on an Illumina HiSeq 2000. Template switching added a universal primer binding site, and the final cDNA carried a unique molecular identifier that allowed TCR cDNA molecules to be counted accurately. Specific primers in the conserved constant-segment region were used to synthesize first-strand cDNA for the TCR alpha and beta chains. To control for contamination, every cDNA library carried two barcodes: a SMART-Mk sample barcode plus Illumina barcodes. Two successive PCR steps introduced TruSeq adapter sequences along with Illumina sample barcodes. Sequencing of the TCR alpha and beta cDNA libraries was done on the Illumina HiSeq platform using custom primers. The original pipeline was this. Unique molecular identifiers were extracted from raw reads with MiGEC, and CDR3 positions were determined with MiXCR. For each individual, recombination models were inferred using an EM algorithm with the repgenHMM and IGoR tools. The analysis of shared clonotypes was done with the tcR package in R, with sharing normalized by the product of cloneset sizes. To study raw recombination without the effects of thymic and clonal selection, out-of-frame nonproductive sequences were analyzed. TCRdb applied fastp at Q25 and MiXCR to the public reads, then kept only in-frame beta chains. Entries are consolidated by CDR3 protein sequence, retaining the most common genes and DNA. TCRdb, not the authors, supplied the V and J calls. This sample gives a few hundred thousand distinct CDR3 sequences in total; roughly 8.7% of them show up just once. 3% of the sample rests with the top ten.

This clonotype showed up just a few times. It lacks a known antigen. No much larger clone exists at a distance of one base, and base qualities are not known. These records were also assigned to another study, of yellow fever vaccine responses in identical twins. As that second paper reports: The authors reported that the T cell response to vaccination in identical twins appeared partly convergent and partly personalized. The study precisely tracked vaccine-responding T cell clones in identical twins.

The sample comprised CD8+ T cells sorted from blood. The receptor comes from a woman between 18 and 30 years old in good health.

The CDR3 protein: CASSFGPNPPEANVLTF. In nucleotide form, the sequence is TGCGCCAGCAGCTTTGGCCCGAACCCACCGGAGGCCAACGTCCTGACTTTC. The rearrangement joined TRBV5-1 to TRBJ2-6; the D gene cannot be resolved reliably. V and J are truncated by 2 bases and 6 bases respectively, leaving an intervening sequence of 18 bases. The CDR3, cysteine through phenylalanine, is 17 amino acids long. This entry keeps only the CDR3 DNA: 51 bases, framed from base 1. Taken from the germline V gene, the CDR1 and CDR2 loops are SGHRS and YFSETQ.